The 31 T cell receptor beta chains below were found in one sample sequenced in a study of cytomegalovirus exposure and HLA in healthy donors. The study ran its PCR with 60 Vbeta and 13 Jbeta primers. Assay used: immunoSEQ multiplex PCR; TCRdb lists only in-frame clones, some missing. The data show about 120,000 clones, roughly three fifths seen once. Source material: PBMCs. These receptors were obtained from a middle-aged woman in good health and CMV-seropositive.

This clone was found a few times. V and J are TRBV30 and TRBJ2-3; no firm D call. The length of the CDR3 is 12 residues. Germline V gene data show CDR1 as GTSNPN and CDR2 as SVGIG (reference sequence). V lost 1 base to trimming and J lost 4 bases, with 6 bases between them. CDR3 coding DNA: TGTGCCTGGAGTGAATCGGCAGATACGCAGTATTTT. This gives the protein CAWSESADTQYF.

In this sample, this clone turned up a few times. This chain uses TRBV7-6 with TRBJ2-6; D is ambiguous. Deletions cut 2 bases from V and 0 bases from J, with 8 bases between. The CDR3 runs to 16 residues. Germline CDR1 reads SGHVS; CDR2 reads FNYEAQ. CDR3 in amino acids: CASSLIGGSGANVLTF. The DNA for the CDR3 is TGTGCCAGCAGCTTAATCGGTGGCTCTGGGGCCAACGTCCTGACTTTC.

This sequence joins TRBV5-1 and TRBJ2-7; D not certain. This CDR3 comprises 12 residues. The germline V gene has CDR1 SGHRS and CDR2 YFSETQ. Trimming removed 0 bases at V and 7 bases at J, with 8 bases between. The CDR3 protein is CASSLVQSEQYF. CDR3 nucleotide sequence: TGCGCCAGCAGCTTGGTACAGTCGGAGCAGTACTTC.

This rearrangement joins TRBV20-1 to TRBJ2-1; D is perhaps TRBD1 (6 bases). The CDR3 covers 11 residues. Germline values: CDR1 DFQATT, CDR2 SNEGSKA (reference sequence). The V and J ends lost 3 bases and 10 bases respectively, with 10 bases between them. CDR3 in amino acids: CSASPGDEQFF. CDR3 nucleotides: TGCAGTGCTAGCCCAGGGGACGAGCAGTTCTTC.

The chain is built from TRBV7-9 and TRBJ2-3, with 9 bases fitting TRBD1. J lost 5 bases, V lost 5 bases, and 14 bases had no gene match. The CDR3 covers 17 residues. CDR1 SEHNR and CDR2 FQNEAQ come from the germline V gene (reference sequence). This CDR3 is CASSATGTGWAGDTQYF. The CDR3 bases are TGTGCCAGCAGCGCCACCGGGACAGGGTGGGCCGGAGATACGCAGTATTTT.

CDR3 sequence reads: CASSLYTSGSGEQYF. In DNA, the CDR3 is TGTGCCAGCAGTTTATATACTAGCGGGAGTGGTGAGCAGTACTTC. This chain joins TRBV28 and TRBJ2-7; TRBD2 agrees at 11 bases. The CDR3 has 15 amino acids. Trimming took 1 base from V and 7 from J; bases not matched to a gene: 6. Per germline, CDR1 MDHEN and CDR2 SYDVKM.

CDR3 sequence reads: CASSPGTSEPYEQYF. CDR3 sequence (DNA): TGTGCCAGCAGCCCTGGGACTAGCGAGCCCTACGAGCAGTACTTC. This rearrangement joins TRBV7-9 to TRBJ2-7; TRBD2 agrees at 10 bases. Germline V gene lookup returns CDR1 SEHNR and CDR2 FQNEAQ (reference sequence). This CDR3 comprises 15 residues. Losses at the gene ends were 5 bases for V and 2 bases for J; bases not matched to a gene: 6.

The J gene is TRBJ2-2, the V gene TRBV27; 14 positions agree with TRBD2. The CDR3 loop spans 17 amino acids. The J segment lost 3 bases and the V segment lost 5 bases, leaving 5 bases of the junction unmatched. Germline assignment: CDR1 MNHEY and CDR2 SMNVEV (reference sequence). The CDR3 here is CASSTGTSGGDTGELFF. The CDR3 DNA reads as TGTGCCAGCAGTACCGGGACTAGCGGGGGAGACACCGGGGAGCTGTTTTTT.

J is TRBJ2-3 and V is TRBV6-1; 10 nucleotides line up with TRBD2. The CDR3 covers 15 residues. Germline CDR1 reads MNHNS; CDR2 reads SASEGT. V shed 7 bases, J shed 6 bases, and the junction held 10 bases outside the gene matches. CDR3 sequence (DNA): TGTGCCAGCATTAGGACTAGCGGCCGAGGGGATACGCAGTATTTT. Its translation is CASIRTSGRGDTQYF.

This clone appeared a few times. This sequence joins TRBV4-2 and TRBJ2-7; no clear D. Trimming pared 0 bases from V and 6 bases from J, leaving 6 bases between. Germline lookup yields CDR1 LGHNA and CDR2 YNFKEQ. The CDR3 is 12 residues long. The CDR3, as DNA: TGTGCCAGCAGCCAAGACCAGTTCGAGCAGTACTTC. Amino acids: CASSQDQFEQYF.

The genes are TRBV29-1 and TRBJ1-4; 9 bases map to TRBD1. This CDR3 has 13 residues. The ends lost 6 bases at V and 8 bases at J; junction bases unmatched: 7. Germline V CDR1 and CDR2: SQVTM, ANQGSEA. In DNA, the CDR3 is TGCAGCGTACCGGGACAGGGAAGAGAAAAACTGTTTTTT. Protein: CSVPGQGREKLFF.

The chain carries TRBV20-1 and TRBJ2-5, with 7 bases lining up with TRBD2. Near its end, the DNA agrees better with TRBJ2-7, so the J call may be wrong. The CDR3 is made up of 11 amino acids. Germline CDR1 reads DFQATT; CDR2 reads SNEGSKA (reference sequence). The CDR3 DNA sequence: TGCAGTGCAGGGAGGGGCGGCGAGCAGTACTTC. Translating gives CSAGRGGEQYF.

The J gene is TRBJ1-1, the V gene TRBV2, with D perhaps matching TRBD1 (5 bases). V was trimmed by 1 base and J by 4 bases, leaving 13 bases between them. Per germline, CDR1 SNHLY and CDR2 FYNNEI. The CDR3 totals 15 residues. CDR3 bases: TGTGCCAGCAGTGAAGTGGGCTTCGGGGGCACTGAAGCTTTCTTT. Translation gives CASSEVGFGGTEAFF.

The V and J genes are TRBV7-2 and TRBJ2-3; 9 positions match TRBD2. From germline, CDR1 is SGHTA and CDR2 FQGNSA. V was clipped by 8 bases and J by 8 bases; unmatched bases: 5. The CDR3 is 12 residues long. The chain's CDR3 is CASSSGEFTQYF. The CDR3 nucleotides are TGTGCCAGCTCTAGCGGGGAGTTTACGCAGTATTTT.

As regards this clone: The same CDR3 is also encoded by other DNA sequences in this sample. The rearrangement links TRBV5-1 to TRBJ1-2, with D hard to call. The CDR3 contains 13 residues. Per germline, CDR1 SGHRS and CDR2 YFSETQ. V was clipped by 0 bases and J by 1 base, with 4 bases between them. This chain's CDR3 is CASSLDSNYGYTF. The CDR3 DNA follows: TGCGCCAGCAGCTTGGACAGTAACTATGGCTACACCTTC.

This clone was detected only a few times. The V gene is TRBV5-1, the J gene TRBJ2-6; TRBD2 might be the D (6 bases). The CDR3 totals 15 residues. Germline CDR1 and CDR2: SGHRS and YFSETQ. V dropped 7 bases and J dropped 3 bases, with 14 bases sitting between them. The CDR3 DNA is TGCGCCAGCTGTGACTCGGGGGTTGGGGCCAACGTCCTGACTTTC. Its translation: CASCDSGVGANVLTF.

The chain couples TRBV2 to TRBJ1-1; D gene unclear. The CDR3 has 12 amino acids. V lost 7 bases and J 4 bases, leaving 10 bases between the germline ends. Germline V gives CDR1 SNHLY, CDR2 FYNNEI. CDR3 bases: TGTGCCAGCAAGGCGGATACCACTGAAGCTTTCTTT. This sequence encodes CASKADTTEAFF.

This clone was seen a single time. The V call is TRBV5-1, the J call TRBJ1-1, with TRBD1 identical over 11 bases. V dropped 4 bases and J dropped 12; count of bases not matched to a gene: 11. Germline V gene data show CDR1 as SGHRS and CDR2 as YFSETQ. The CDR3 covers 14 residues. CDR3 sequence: CASSLGDRGITTFF. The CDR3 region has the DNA TGCGCCAGCAGCCTAGGGGACAGGGGGATAACGACTTTCTTT.

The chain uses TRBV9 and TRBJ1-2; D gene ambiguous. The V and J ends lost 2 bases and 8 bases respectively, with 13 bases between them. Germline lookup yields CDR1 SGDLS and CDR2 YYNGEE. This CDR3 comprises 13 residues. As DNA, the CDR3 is TGTGCCAGCAGCGTTAGAGGGAGGGAAGGCTACACCTTC. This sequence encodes CASSVRGREGYTF.

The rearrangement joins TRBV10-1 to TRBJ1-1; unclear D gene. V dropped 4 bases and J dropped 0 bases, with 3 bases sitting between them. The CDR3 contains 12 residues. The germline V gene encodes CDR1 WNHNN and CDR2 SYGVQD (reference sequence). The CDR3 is CASSGMNTEAFF. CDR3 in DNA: TGCGCCAGCAGTGGTATGAACACTGAAGCTTTCTTT.

CDR3 coding DNA: TGTGCCAGCAGCACCCTTCCGGGACTAGCGGGACTTACCGTCGGGGAGCTGTTTTTT. Amino acids: CASSTLPGLAGLTVGELFF. V is TRBV7-3 and J is TRBJ2-2, with 13 bases fitting TRBD2. The CDR3 covers 19 residues. Germline loops: CDR1 SGHTA, CDR2 FQGTGA. V lost 5 bases and J lost 7; bases outside the gene matches: 16.

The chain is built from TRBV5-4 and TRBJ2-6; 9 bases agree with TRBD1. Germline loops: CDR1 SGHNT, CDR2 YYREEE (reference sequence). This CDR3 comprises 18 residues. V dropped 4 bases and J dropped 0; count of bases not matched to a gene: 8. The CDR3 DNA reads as TGTGCCAGCAGCCAGGGACAGGGCGGATTCTCTGGGGCCAACGTCCTGACTTTC. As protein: CASSQGQGGFSGANVLTF.

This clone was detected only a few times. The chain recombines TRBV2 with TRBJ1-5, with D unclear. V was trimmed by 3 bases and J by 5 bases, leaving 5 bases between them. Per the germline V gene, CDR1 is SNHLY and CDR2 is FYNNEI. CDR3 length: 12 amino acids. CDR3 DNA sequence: TGTGCCAGCAGTGACCCCGATCAGCCCCAGCATTTT. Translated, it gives CASSDPDQPQHF.

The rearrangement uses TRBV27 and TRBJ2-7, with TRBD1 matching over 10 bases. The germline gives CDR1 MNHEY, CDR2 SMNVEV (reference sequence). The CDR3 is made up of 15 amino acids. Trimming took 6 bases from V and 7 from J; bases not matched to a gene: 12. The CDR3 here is CASSATGTGDREQYF. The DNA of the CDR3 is TGTGCCAGCAGCGCTACCGGGACAGGGGACAGGGAGCAGTACTTC.

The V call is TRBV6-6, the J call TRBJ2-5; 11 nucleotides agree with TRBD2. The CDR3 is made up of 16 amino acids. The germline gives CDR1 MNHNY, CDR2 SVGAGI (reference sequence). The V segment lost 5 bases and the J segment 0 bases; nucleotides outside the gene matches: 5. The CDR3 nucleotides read TGTGCCAGCAGTAAAACTAGCGGGGGCTACCAAGAGACCCAGTACTTC. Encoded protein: CASSKTSGGYQETQYF.

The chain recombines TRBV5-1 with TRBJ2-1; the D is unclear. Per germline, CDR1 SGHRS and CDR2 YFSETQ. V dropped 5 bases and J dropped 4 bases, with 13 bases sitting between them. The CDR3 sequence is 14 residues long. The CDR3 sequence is CASRPATGYNEQFF. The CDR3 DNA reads TGCGCCAGCAGACCCGCGACCGGGTACAATGAGCAGTTCTTC.

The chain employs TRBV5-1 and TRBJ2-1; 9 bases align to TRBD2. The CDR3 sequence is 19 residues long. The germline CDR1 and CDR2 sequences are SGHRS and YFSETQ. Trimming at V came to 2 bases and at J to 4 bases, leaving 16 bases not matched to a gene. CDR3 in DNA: TGCGCCAGCAGCTTCGAAATCTCAGAGCTAGCGGGAATGTACAATGAGCAGTTCTTC. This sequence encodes CASSFEISELAGMYNEQFF.

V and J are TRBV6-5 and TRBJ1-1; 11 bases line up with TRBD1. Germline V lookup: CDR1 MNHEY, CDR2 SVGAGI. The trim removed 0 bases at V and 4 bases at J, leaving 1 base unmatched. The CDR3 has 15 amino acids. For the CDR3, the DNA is TGTGCCAGCAGTTACTCGGGACAGGGGGGCACTGAAGCTTTCTTT. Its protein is CASSYSGQGGTEAFF.

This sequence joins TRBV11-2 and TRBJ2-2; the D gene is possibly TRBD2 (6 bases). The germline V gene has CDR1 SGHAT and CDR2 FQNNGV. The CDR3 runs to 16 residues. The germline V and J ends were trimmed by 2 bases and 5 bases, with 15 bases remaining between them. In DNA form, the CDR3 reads TGTGCCAGCAGCTTATTGGGGCGGGGTGGTACCGGGGAGCTGTTTTTT. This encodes CASSLLGRGGTGELFF. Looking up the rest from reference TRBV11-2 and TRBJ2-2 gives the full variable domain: EAGVAQSPRYKIIEKRQSVAFWCNPISGHATLYWYQQILGQGPKLLIQFQNNGVVDDSQLPKDRFSAERLKGVDSTLKIQPAKLEDSAVYLCASSLLGRGGTGELFFGEGSRLTVL.

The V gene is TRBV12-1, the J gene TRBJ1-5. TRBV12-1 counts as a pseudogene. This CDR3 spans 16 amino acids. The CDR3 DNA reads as TGTGCCAGCAGCTTTCCCTTAGGGGGGGCGAGGCAGCCCCAGCATTTT. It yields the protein CASSFPLGGARQPQHF.

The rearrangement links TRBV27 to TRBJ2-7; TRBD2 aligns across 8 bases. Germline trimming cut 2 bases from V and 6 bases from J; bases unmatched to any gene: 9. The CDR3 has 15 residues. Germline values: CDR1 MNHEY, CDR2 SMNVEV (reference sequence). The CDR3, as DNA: TGTGCCAGCAGTTTAACCGCCGGGACTAGGGCCGAGCAGTACTTC. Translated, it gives CASSLTAGTRAEQYF.